The 2 T cell receptor beta chains below were found in one sample sequenced in a study of resident and recirculating memory T cells in vitiligo (dated by TCRdb to 2016 to 2019). Libraries were built with the immunoSEQ multiplex PCR assay. The source is immuneACCESS, and TCRdb retained only in-frame sequences with V and J called. Part of the clones is not carried over; for the studies checked, unresolved V genes explain less than half of this, and the remainder is unexplained. This sample holds 75,000 to 95,000 clones; 92% were observed only once. Approximately 4.7% of the sample is held by the ten biggest clonotypes. The sample was blood. Receptor source: a male donor with vitiligo.

The rearrangement links TRBV7-9 to TRBJ2-7; perhaps TRBD2 as D (5 bases). V lost 5 bases to trimming and J lost 2 bases, with 7 bases between them. Per germline, CDR1 SEHNR and CDR2 FQNEAQ (reference sequence). CDR3 length: 12 amino acids. CDR3 sequence: CASSPGAYEQYF. CDR3 in DNA: TGTGCCAGCAGCCCCGGGGCCTACGAGCAGTACTTC. Together with reference TRBV7-9 and TRBJ2-7, the CDR3 gives the full variable domain: DTGVSQNPRHKITKRGQNVTFRCDPISEHNRLYWYRQTLGQGPEFLTYFQNEAQLEKSRLLSDRFSAERPKGSFSTLEIQRTEQGDSAMYLCASSPGAYEQYFGPGTRLTVT.

This clone has just one count. The DNA of the CDR3 is TGCGCCAGCAGTGAGTGGGGCGGGAGTCGGGACAATGAGCAGTTCTTC. Translated, it gives CASSEWGGSRDNEQFF. The gene calls are TRBV10-1 and TRBJ2-1, with 7 positions matching TRBD2. With V trimmed by 1 base and J by 5 bases, 8 bases remained unmatched. Germline values: CDR1 WNHNN, CDR2 SYGVQD (reference sequence). The CDR3 totals 16 residues.